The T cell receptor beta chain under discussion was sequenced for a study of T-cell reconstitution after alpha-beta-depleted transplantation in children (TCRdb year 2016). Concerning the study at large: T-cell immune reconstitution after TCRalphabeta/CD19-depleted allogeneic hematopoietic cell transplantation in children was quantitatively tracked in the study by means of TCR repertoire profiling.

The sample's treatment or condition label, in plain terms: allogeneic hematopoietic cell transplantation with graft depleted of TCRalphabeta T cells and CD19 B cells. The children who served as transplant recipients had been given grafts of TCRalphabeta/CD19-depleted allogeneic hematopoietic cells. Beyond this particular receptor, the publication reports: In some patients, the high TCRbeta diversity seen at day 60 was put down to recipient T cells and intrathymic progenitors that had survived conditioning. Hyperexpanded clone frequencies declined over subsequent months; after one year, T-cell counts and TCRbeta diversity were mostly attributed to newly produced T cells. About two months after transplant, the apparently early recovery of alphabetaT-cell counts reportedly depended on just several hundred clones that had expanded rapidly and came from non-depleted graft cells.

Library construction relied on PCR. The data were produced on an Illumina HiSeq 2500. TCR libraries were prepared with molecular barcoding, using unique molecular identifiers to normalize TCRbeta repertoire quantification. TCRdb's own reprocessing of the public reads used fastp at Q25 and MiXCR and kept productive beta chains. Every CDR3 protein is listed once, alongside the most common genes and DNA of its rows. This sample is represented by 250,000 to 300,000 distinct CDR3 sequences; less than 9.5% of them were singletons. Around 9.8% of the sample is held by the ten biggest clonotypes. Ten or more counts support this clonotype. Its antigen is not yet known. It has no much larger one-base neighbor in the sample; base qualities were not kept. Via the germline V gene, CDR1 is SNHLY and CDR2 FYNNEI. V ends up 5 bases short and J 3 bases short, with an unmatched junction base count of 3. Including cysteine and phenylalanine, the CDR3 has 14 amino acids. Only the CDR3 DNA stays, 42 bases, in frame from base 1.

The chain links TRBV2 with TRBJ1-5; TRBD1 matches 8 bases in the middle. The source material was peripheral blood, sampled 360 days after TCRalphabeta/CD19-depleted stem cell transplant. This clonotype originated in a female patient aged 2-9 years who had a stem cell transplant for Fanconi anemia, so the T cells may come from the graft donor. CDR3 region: CASSWDRNNQPQHF. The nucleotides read TGTGCCAGCAGTTGGGACAGGAACAATCAGCCCCAGCATTTT.